This is a list of T cell receptor beta chains from one sample in a study of blood T cell repertoires in COVID-19. Data came from immunoSEQ multiplex PCR; TCRdb stores just in-frame clones and leaves some out. In the table there are about 260,000 clones, about 87% of which are singletons. The sequenced material came from peripheral blood. These receptors were taken from a woman between 50 and 59 years old with acute or convalescent COVID-19. Each CDR3 is given with its conserved first and last residue. The order of the fields is D gene, V gene, J gene, clone size, CDR3 protein, CDR3 DNA. The D gene is left open where the match is weak. Not every row has a clone size; where given, it reads once, few, many or a size class.

D: -; V: TRBV6-5; J: TRBJ1-6; size: -; CDR3: CASRTVNSPLHF; DNA: TGTGCCAGCAGGACAGTGAATTCACCCCTCCACTTT
D: -; V: TRBV28; J: TRBJ2-1; size: -; CDR3: CASLGLDYNEQFF; DNA: TGTGCCAGCCTAGGACTTGACTACAATGAGCAGTTCTTC
D: -; V: TRBV5-1; J: TRBJ1-4; size: once; CDR3: CASSFPAGGALSNEKLFF; DNA: TGCGCCAGCAGCTTCCCCGCCGGGGGGGCCTTATCTAATGAAAAACTGTTTTTT
D: TRBD1; V: TRBV6-1; J: TRBJ1-4; size: -; CDR3: CASSANPGQGSEKLFF; DNA: TGTGCCAGCAGTGCGAATCCGGGACAGGGGTCTGAAAAACTGTTTTTT
D: -; V: TRBV6-5; J: TRBJ2-6; size: -; CDR3: CASSFAGANVLTF; DNA: TGTGCCAGCAGCTTTGCTGGGGCCAACGTCCTGACTTTC
D: TRBD1; V: TRBV19; J: TRBJ1-1; size: few; CDR3: CASSIGTGGTEAFF; DNA: TGTGCCAGTAGTATAGGGACAGGGGGCACTGAAGCTTTCTTT
D: TRBD2; V: TRBV5-5; J: TRBJ2-1; size: -; CDR3: CASSLARVSGNSNEQFF; DNA: TGTGCCAGCAGCTTGGCCCGGGTTAGCGGGAACTCCAATGAGCAGTTCTTC
D: TRBD2; V: TRBV6-5; J: TRBJ2-1; size: -; CDR3: CASRKTSASYNEQFF; DNA: TGTGCCAGCAGAAAAACTAGCGCCTCCTACAATGAGCAGTTCTTC
D: TRBD1; V: TRBV5-1; J: TRBJ2-7; size: -; CDR3: CASSKGQLSEQYF; DNA: TGCGCCAGCAGCAAGGGACAGCTAAGCGAGCAGTACTTC
D: -; V: TRBV19; J: TRBJ1-6; size: -; CDR3: CASSLSAGTNSPLHF; DNA: TGTGCCAGTAGCCTTTCCGCGGGGACCAATTCACCCCTCCACTTT
D: -; V: TRBV7-2; J: TRBJ1-1; size: -; CDR3: CASSLEAGVTEAFF; DNA: TGTGCCAGCAGCTTAGAAGCGGGTGTCACTGAAGCTTTCTTT
D: -; V: TRBV15; J: TRBJ1-4; size: -; CDR3: CATKLGGDEKLFF; DNA: TGTGCCACCAAATTAGGGGGGGATGAAAAACTGTTTTTT
D: TRBD1; V: TRBV11-2; J: TRBJ1-6; size: -; CDR3: CASSPSRQGRHNSPLHF; DNA: TGTGCCAGCAGCCCTTCGAGACAGGGGAGACATAATTCACCCCTCCACTTT
D: TRBD1; V: TRBV7-9; J: TRBJ1-4; size: -; CDR3: CASSWDRGRFEKLFF; DNA: TGTGCCAGCAGCTGGGACAGGGGGCGGTTTGAAAAACTGTTTTTT
D: -; V: TRBV11-2; J: TRBJ2-2; size: once; CDR3: CASSSLGGTSTGELFF; DNA: TGTGCCAGCAGCTCCCTCGGGGGGACAAGCACCGGGGAGCTGTTTTTT
D: -; V: TRBV5-4; J: TRBJ1-2; size: few; CDR3: CASSFPPRAGGGGYTF; DNA: TGTGCCAGCAGCTTTCCCCCGCGTGCCGGGGGAGGAGGCTACACCTTC
D: -; V: TRBV6-6; J: TRBJ1-1; size: -; CDR3: CASSYSHWVGHKYQGTWTEAFF; DNA: TGTGCCAGCAGCTACTCGCACTGGGTGGGACATAAGTATCAGGGTACGTGGACTGAAGCTTTCTTT
D: TRBD1; V: TRBV11-3; J: TRBJ2-7; size: -; CDR3: CASSLRTGRHEQYF; DNA: TGTGCCAGCAGCCTCCGGACAGGGCGGCACGAGCAGTACTTC
D: TRBD1; V: TRBV6-5; J: TRBJ2-7; size: -; CDR3: CASNDRASSYEQYF; DNA: TGTGCCAGCAACGACAGGGCAAGCTCCTACGAGCAGTACTTC
D: -; V: TRBV6-4; J: TRBJ1-3; size: -; CDR3: CASSEKTKGAGNTIYF; DNA: TGTGCCAGCAGTGAGAAGACGAAGGGAGCCGGAAACACCATATATTTT
D: -; V: TRBV28; J: TRBJ1-6; size: -; CDR3: CASDVGGGGNSPLHF; DNA: TGTGCCAGCGACGTAGGAGGGGGAGGGAATTCACCCCTCCACTTT
D: TRBD2; V: TRBV19; J: TRBJ2-7; size: -; CDR3: CASSIGTSGYEQYF; DNA: TGTGCCAGTAGTATAGGGACTAGCGGCTACGAGCAGTACTTC
D: TRBD1; V: TRBV2; J: TRBJ1-1; size: -; CDR3: CASNIGGGEREAFF; DNA: TGTGCCAGCAATATCGGAGGGGGCGAGCGTGAAGCTTTCTTT
D: -; V: TRBV5-1; J: TRBJ2-7; size: -; CDR3: CASSEDSRSYEQYF; DNA: TGCGCCAGCAGCGAGGACTCCAGGAGCTACGAGCAGTACTTC
D: -; V: TRBV12-5; J: TRBJ2-7; size: -; CDR3: CASGLFPDPYRSGSYEQYF; DNA: TGTGCTAGTGGCCTTTTCCCCGACCCTTATAGGTCAGGCTCCTACGAGCAGTACTTC
D: -; V: TRBV15; J: TRBJ2-3; size: -; CDR3: CAGSSVGDPDTQYF; DNA: TGTGCCGGTTCTAGCGTCGGGGATCCAGATACGCAGTATTTT
D: -; V: TRBV21-1; J: TRBJ2-1; size: -; CDR3: CASSIGPGTSGHNEQFF; DNA: TGTGCCAGCAGCATTGGGCCCGGGACTAGCGGCCACAATGAGCAGTTCTTC
D: TRBD2; V: TRBV7-2; J: TRBJ2-1; size: -; CDR3: CASSSSGTRGNEQFF; DNA: TGTGCCAGCAGCTCTAGCGGGACCCGGGGGAATGAGCAGTTCTTC
D: -; V: TRBV6-5; J: TRBJ2-7; size: -; CDR3: CASSYPGVAAYEQYF; DNA: TGTGCCAGCAGTTACCCCGGGGTAGCGGCCTACGAGCAGTACTTC
D: TRBD1; V: TRBV24-1; J: TRBJ2-1; size: -; CDR3: CATSEPGQGGHNEQFF; DNA: TGTGCCACCAGTGAGCCCGGACAGGGAGGACACAATGAGCAGTTCTTC
D: -; V: TRBV10-3; J: TRBJ1-6; size: few; CDR3: CAISDNGGSNSPLHF; DNA: TGTGCCATCAGTGACAATGGGGGGAGTAATTCACCCCTCCACTTT
D: TRBD1; V: TRBV29-1; J: TRBJ1-2; size: -; CDR3: CSVVYRGWSGYTF; DNA: TGCAGCGTTGTGTACAGGGGTTGGTCTGGCTACACCTTC
D: TRBD1; V: TRBV2; J: TRBJ1-4; size: -; CDR3: CASSKDRINEKLFF; DNA: TGTGCCAGCAGTAAGGACAGGATCAATGAAAAACTGTTTTTT
D: -; V: TRBV27; J: TRBJ2-1; size: -; CDR3: CASSLLGAEQFF; DNA: TGTGCCAGCAGTTTATTAGGGGCTGAGCAGTTCTTC
D: -; V: TRBV6-6; J: TRBJ1-1; size: -; CDR3: CASSYLQEEAFF; DNA: TGTGCCAGCAGTTACCTACAGGAGGAAGCTTTCTTT
D: -; V: TRBV6-5; J: TRBJ1-4; size: -; CDR3: CASSRGAGREKLFF; DNA: TGTGCCAGCAGTCGGGGGGCGGGTCGGGAAAAACTGTTTTTT
D: TRBD1; V: TRBV7-2; J: TRBJ1-6; size: -; CDR3: CASRNQGGNSPLHF; DNA: TGTGCCAGCAGAAATCAGGGGGGCAATTCACCCCTCCACTTT
D: -; V: TRBV9; J: TRBJ2-3; size: once; CDR3: CASSVTGDSTDTQYF; DNA: TGTGCCAGCAGCGTCACGGGAGATAGCACAGATACGCAGTATTTT
D: -; V: TRBV3-1/TRBV3-2; J: TRBJ1-1; size: -; CDR3: CASSTRRGTEAFF; DNA: TGTGCCAGCAGCACCCGTCGGGGTACTGAAGCTTTCTTT
D: -; V: TRBV9; J: TRBJ1-6; size: -; CDR3: CASSAAGVPPLHF; DNA: TGTGCCAGCAGCGCTGCAGGGGTACCACCCCTCCACTTT
D: TRBD1; V: TRBV2; J: TRBJ1-4; size: -; CDR3: CASREPGQTKKLFF; DNA: TGTGCCAGCAGGGAACCGGGACAGACAAAAAAACTGTTTTTT
D: -; V: TRBV5-5; J: TRBJ1-1; size: -; CDR3: CASTLRRGHTRGTEAFF; DNA: TGTGCCAGCACCCTACGGCGGGGGCATACTCGCGGGACTGAAGCTTTCTTT
D: TRBD1; V: TRBV7-2; J: TRBJ2-6; size: -; CDR3: CASSLPGQGAFSGANVLTF; DNA: TGTGCCAGCAGCTTACCGGGACAGGGGGCTTTCTCTGGGGCCAACGTCCTGACTTTC
D: -; V: TRBV18; J: TRBJ1-1; size: -; CDR3: CASSFDSFNTEAFF; DNA: TGTGCCAGCTCATTCGACAGTTTTAACACTGAAGCTTTCTTT
D: -; V: TRBV27; J: TRBJ2-1; size: once; CDR3: CATEGWQEGTMTLAQFF; DNA: TGTGCCACCGAAGGTTGGCAGGAGGGTACAATGACTTTGGCGCAGTTCTTC
D: TRBD2; V: TRBV5-4; J: TRBJ2-7; size: once; CDR3: CATASSGVLYEQYF; DNA: TGTGCCACAGCTAGTAGCGGGGTCCTTTACGAGCAGTACTTC
D: -; V: TRBV30; J: TRBJ1-2; size: -; CDR3: CAWSGYRWGRGYGYTF; DNA: TGTGCCTGGAGTGGGTATCGTTGGGGTAGGGGCTATGGCTACACCTTC
D: -; V: TRBV19; J: TRBJ2-7; size: -; CDR3: CASSLGLLGYEQYF; DNA: TGTGCCAGTAGCCTTGGACTGCTTGGCTACGAGCAGTACTTC
D: TRBD2; V: TRBV2; J: TRBJ2-1; size: -; CDR3: CASNELAGYNEQFF; DNA: TGTGCCAGCAATGAGCTAGCGGGCTACAATGAGCAGTTCTTC
D: -; V: TRBV18; J: TRBJ2-7; size: -; CDR3: CASSSASEQYF; DNA: TGTGCCAGCTCATCCGCGTCGGAGCAGTACTTC
D: -; V: TRBV6-5; J: TRBJ1-2; size: -; CDR3: CASSYRQYNYGYTF; DNA: TGTGCCAGCAGTTATAGACAGTATAACTATGGCTACACCTTC
D: -; V: TRBV21-1; J: TRBJ2-1; size: -; CDR3: CASSSPDREAYNEQFF; DNA: TGTGCCAGCAGCTCTCCCGACAGGGAGGCCTACAATGAGCAGTTCTTC